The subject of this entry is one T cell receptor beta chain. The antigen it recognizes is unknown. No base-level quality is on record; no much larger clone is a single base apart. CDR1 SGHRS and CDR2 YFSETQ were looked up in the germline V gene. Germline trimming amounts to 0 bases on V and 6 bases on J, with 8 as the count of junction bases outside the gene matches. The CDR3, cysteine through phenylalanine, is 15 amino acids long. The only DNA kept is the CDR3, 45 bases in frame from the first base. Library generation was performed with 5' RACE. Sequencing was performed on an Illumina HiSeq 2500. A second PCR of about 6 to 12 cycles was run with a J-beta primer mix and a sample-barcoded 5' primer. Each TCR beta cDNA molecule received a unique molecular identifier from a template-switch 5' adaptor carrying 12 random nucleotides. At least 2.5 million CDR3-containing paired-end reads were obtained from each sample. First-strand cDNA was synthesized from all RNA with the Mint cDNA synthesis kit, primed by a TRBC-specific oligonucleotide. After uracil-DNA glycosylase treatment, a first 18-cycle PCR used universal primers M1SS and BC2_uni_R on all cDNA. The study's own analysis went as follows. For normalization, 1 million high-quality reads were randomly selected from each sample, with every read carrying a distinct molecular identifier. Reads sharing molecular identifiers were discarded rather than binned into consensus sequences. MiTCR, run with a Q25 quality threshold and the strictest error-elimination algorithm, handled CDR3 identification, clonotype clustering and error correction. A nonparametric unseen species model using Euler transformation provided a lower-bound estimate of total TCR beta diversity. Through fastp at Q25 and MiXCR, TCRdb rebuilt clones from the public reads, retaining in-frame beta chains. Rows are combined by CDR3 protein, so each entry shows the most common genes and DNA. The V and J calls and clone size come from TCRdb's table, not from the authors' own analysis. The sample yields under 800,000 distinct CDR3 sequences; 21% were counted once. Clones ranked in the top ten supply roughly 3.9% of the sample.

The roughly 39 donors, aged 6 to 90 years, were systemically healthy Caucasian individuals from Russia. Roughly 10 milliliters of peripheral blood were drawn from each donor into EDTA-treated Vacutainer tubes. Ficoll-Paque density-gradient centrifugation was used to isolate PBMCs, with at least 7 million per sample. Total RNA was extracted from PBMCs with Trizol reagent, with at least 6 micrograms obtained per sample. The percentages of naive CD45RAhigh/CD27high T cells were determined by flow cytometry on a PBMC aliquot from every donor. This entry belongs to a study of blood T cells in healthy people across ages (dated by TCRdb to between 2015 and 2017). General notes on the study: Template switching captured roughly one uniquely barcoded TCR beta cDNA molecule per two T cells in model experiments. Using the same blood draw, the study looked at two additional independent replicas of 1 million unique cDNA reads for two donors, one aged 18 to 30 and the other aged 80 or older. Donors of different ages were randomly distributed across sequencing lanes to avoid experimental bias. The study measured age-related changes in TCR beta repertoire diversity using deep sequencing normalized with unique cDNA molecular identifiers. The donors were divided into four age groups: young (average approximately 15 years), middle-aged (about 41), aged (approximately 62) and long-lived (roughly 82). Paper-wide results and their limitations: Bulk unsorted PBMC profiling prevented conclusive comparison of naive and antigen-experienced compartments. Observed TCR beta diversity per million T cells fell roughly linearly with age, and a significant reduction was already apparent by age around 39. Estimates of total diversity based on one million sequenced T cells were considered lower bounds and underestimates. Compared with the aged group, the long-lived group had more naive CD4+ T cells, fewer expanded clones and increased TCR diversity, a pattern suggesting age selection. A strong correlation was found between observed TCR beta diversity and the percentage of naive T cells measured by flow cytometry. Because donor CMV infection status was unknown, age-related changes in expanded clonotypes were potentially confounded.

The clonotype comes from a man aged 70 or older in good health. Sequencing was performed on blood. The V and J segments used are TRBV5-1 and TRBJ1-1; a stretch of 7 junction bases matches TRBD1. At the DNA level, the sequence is TGCGCCAGCAGCTTGGGGAGACAGGGCGGGTCTGAAGCTTTCTTT. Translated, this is CASSLGRQGGSEAFF.